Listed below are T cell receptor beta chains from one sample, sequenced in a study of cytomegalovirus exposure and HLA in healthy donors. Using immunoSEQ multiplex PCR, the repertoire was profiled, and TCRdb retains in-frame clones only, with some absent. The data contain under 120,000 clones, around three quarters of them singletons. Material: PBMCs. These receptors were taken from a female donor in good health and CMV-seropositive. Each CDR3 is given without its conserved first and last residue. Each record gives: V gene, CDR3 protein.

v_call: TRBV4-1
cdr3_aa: ASSQEPGQPQH

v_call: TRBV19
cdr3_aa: ASSYSGGQETQY

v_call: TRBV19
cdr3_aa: ASSIEVAGVGNEQF

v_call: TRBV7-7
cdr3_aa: ASSRTGAGETQY

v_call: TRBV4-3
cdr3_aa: ASSPEGRGSGNYGYT

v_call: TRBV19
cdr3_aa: ASSFMASGRGSYNEQF

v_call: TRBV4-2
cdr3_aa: ASSQATAGGEYNEQF

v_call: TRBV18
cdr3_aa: ASSPPNLSDYGYT

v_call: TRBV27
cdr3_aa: ASSRGTGLAGTGSEQF

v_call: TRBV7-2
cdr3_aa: ASSFGSGDNSPLH

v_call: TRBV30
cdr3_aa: AWSSTSPDTQY

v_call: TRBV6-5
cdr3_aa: ASSSIDRGIQY

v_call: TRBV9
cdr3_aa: ASSVHHSGRAGELF

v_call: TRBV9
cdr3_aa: ASSVDNYSNQPQH

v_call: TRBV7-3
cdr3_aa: ASSLTGAETQY

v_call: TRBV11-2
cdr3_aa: ASSLQRWQVPYEQY

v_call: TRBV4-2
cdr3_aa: ASSLQSSGTGELF

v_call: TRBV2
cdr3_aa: ASVFEMANVLT

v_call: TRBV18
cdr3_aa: ASSPKPRQGPSDTEAF

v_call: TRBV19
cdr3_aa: ASGQRDTGELF

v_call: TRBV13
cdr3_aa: ASSLGRSSSNYEQY

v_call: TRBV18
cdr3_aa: ASSSLPPAGESHEQY

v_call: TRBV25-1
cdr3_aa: ASSPEDTEAF

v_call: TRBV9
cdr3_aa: ASSDRQALNTEAF

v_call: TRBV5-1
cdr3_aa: ASSLYTDTQY

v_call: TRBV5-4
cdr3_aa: ASSQGQETQY

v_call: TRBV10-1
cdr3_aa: ASSEGSSGRGDTQY

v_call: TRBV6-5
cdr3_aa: ASSYSGGRGTEAF

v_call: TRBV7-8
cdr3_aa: ASSVGQGINQPQH

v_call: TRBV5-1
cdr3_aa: ASSRIGLAGDWDNEQF

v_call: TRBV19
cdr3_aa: ASSARLAGNTGELF

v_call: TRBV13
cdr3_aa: ASSPRTAYNEQF

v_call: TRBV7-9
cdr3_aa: ASSTKGDKLF

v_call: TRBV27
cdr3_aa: ASSLFGLADTDTQY

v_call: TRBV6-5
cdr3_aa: ASSPGQGYNEQF

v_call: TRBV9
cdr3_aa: ASSVRGGREGRRAGELF

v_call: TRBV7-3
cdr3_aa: ASSRDGGSTDTQY

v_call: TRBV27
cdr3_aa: ASSLLGLQAQRNEQY

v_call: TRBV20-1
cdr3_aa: SARVGVAQY

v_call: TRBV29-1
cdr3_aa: SVAWTEQGQY

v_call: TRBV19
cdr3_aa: ASSIVSDYGYT

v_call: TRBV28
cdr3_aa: ASRGDRGNQPQH

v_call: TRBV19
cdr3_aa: ASSILSRVNYGYT

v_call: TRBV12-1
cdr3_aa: ARHLRTSGRYEQF

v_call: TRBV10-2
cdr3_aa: ASSRYGQASYNEQF

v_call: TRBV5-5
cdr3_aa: ASSLAGDGTYGYT

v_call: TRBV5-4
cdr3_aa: ASSLPTVRNTEAF

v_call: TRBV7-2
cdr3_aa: ASSYLVSPRETEAF

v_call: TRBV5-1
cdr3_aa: ASSSRAGVTDTQY

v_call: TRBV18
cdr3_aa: ASSPGQTQETQY